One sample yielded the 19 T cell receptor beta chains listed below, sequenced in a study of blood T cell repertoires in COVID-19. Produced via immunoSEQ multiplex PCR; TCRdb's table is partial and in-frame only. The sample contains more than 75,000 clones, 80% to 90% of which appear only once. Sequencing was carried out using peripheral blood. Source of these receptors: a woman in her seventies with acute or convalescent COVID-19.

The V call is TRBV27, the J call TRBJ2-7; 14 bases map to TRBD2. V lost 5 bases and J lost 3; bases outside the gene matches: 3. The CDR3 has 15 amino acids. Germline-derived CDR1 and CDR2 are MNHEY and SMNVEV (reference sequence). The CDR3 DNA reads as TGTGCCAGCAGTCTCGGGACTAGCGGGAGCTACGAGCAGTACTTC. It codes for CASSLGTSGSYEQYF.

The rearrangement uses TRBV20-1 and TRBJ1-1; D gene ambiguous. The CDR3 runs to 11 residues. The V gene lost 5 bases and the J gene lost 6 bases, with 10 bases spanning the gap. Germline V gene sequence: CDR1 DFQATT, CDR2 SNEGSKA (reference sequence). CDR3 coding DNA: TGCAGTGCTTTTCGTAGTGCTGAAGCTTTCTTT. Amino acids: CSAFRSAEAFF.

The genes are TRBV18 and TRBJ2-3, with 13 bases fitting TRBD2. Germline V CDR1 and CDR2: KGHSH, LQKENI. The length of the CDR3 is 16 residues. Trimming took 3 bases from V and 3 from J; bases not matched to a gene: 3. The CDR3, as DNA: TGTGCCAGCTCACCGAGACTAGCGGGGGGAACAGATACGCAGTATTTT. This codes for CASSPRLAGGTDTQYF.

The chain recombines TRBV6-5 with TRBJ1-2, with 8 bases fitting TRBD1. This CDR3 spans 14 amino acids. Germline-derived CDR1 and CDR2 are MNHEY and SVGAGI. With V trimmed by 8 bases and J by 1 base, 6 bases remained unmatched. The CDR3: CASGGQVINYGYTF. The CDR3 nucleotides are TGTGCCAGCGGGGGACAGGTCATTAACTATGGCTACACCTTC.

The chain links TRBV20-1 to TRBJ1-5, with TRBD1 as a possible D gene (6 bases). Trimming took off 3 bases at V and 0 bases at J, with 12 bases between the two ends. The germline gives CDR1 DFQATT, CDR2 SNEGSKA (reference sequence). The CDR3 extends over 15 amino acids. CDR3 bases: TGCAGTGCTAGTACAGGGAGTTATAGCAATCAGCCCCAGCATTTT. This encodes CSASTGSYSNQPQHF.

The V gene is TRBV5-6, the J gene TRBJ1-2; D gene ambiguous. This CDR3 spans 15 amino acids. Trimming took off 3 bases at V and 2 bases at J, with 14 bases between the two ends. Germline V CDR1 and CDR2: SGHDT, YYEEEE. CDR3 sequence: CASSSMRRVNYGYTF. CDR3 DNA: TGTGCCAGCAGCTCGATGAGGAGGGTGAACTATGGCTACACCTTC.

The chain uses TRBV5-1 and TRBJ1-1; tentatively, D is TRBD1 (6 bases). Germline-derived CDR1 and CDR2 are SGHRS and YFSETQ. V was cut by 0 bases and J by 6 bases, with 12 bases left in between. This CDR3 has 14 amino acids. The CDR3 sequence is CASSLARGGSEAFF. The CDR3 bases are TGCGCCAGCAGCTTGGCCCGGGGGGGCTCTGAAGCTTTCTTT.

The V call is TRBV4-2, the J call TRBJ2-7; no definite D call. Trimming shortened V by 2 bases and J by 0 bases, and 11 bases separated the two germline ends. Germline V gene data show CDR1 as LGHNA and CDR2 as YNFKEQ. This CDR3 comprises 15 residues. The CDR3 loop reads CASSQQVSPSYEQYF. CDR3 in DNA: TGTGCCAGCAGCCAACAAGTGAGCCCCTCCTACGAGCAGTACTTC.

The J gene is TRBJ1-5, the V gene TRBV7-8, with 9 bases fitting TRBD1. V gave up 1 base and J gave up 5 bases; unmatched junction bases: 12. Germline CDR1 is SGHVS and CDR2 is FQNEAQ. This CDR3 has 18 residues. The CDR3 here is CASSLGGGTGIMDQPQHF. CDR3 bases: TGTGCCAGCAGCTTAGGGGGGGGGACAGGGATTATGGATCAGCCCCAGCATTTT.

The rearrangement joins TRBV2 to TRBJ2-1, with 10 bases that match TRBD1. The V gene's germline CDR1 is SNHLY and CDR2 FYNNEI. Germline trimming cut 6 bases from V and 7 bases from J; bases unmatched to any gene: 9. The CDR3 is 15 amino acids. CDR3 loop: CASRRRDRGRNEQFF. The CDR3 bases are TGTGCCAGCAGGAGGCGGGACAGGGGAAGAAATGAGCAGTTCTTC.

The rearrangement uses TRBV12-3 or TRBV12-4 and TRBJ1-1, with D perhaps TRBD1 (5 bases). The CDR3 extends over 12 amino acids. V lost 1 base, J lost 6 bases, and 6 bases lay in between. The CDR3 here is CASSLGGSEAFF. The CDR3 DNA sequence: TGTGCCAGCAGTTTAGGGGGCTCTGAAGCTTTCTTT.

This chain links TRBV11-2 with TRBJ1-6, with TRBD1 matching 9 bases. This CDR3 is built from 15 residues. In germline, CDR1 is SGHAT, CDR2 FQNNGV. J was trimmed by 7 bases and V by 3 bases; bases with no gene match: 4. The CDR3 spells CASSLTGTGNSPLHF. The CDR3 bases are TGTGCCAGCAGCTTGACCGGGACAGGGAATTCACCCCTCCACTTT.

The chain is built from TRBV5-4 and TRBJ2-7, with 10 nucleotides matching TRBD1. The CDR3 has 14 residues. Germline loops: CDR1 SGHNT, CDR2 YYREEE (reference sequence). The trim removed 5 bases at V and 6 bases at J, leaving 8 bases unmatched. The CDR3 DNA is TGTGCCAGCAGTTCGGGACAGGGGAAGGGCGAGCAGTACTTC. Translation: CASSSGQGKGEQYF.

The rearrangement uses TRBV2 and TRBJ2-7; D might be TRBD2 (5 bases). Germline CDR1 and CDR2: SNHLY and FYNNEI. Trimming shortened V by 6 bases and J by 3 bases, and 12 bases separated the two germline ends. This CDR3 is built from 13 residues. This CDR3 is CASRPGYNYEQYF. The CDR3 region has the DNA TGTGCCAGCAGGCCGGGATATAACTACGAGCAGTACTTC.

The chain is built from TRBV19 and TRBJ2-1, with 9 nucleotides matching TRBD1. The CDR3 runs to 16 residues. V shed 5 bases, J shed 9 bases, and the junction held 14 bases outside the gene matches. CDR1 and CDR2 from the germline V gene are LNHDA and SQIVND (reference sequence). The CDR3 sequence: CASSPGWDRAFREQFF. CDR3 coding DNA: TGTGCCAGTAGTCCGGGCTGGGACAGGGCTTTCCGTGAGCAGTTCTTC.

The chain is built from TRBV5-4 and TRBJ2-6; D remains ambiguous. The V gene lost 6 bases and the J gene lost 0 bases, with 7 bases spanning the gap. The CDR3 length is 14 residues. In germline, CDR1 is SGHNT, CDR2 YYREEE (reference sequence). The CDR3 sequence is CASISSSGANVLTF. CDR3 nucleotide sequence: TGTGCCAGCATCTCCTCCTCTGGGGCCAACGTCCTGACTTTC.

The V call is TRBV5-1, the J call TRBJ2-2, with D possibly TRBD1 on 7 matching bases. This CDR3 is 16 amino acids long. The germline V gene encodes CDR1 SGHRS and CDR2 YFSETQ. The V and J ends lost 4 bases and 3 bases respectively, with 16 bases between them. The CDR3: CASSPVPGGYTGELFF. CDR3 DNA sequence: TGCGCCAGCAGCCCCGTTCCAGGGGGGTACACCGGGGAGCTGTTTTTT. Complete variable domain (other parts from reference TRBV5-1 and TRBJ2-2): KAGVTQTPRYLIKTRGQQVTLSCSPISGHRSVSWYQQTPGQGLQFLFEYFSETQRNKGNFPGRFSGRQFSNSRSEMNVSTLELGDSALYLCASSPVPGGYTGELFFGEGSRLTVL.

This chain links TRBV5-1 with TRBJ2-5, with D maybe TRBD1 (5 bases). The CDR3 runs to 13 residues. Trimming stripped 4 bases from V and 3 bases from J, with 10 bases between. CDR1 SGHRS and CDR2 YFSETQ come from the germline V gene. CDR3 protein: CASSARQKETQYF. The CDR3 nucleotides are TGCGCCAGCAGCGCCCGACAGAAAGAGACCCAGTACTTC.

CDR3 sequence (DNA): TGTGCCAGCAGTTTAAAGCCGAGCATGAACACTGAAGCTTTCTTT. This sequence encodes CASSLKPSMNTEAFF. V usage is TRBV27 and J usage is TRBJ1-1; D gene uncertain. CDR1 and CDR2 from the germline V gene are MNHEY and SMNVEV (reference sequence). The ends were cut back, 2 bases at V and 0 bases at J, with 10 bases in the middle. The CDR3 totals 15 residues.